The 21 T cell receptor beta chains below were found in one sample sequenced in a study of T cells in localized non-small cell lung cancer. Profiling relied on immunoSEQ multiplex PCR, and the TCRdb table lists in-frame clones only, not all of them. The data hold about 1,300 clones, with about 21% observed a single time. The sequencing used lung tumor tissue, collected before any cancer treatment. The origin of the receptors is a man aged 35-69 years with stage III lung adenocarcinoma.

This clone appeared once. The chain uses TRBV29-1 and TRBJ2-7; TRBD1 aligns across 8 bases. Per germline, CDR1 SQVTM and CDR2 ANQGSEA. V was pared by 6 bases and J by 5 bases, with 6 bases of the junction left unmatched. The CDR3 has 12 residues. CDR3: CSVSGQADEQYF. The CDR3 DNA sequence: TGCAGCGTATCGGGACAGGCGGACGAGCAGTACTTC.

The CDR3 DNA reads as TGTGCCAGCAGCTTGGTCGTCGGGGAAGAGACCCAGTACTTC. This sequence encodes CASSLVVGEETQYF. This chain joins TRBV11-3 and TRBJ2-5; a possible D gene is TRBD2 (5 bases). With 3 bases removed from V and 3 bases from J, the gap between germline ends came to 11 bases. The length of the CDR3 is 14 residues. Germline V lookup: CDR1 SGHNT, CDR2 YENEEA.

The chain combines TRBV6-8 with TRBJ2-3; D is unresolved. V lost 5 bases and J lost 2, with 14 bases in between. The length of the CDR3 is 15 residues. Germline V gene lookup returns CDR1 MNHGY and CDR2 SAAAGT. CDR3 in amino acids: CASSDWGTATDTQYF. For the CDR3, the DNA is TGTGCCAGCAGTGACTGGGGTACAGCCACAGATACGCAGTATTTT.

This clone showed up just a few times. The gene calls are TRBV4-1 and TRBJ2-5; D is unclear. Trimming removed 1 base from V and 5 bases from J, with 11 bases in between. This CDR3 comprises 14 residues. CDR1 is MGHRA and CDR2 is YSYEKL in the germline V gene. The CDR3 nucleotides read TGCGCCAGCAGCCAAGGGGCAGCCGGGGAGACCCAGTACTTC. Protein product: CASSQGAAGETQYF.

In this sample, this clone turned up a few times. V gene TRBV11-3 combines with J gene TRBJ1-4; D unresolved. The germline V gene has CDR1 SGHNT and CDR2 YENEEA. V dropped 5 bases and J dropped 3 bases, with 25 bases sitting between them. This CDR3 has 19 amino acids. CDR3 sequence (DNA): TGTGCCAGCAGCGGCCTACGACCAGAAGACCAGCAGGCTAATGAAAAACTGTTTTTT. Protein: CASSGLRPEDQQANEKLFF.

CDR3 sequence: CASSPSWQSVNTEAFF. Here the CDR3 DNA reads TGTGCCAGCAGTCCCTCCTGGCAGTCGGTGAACACTGAAGCTTTCTTT. The genes are TRBV28 and TRBJ1-1; no reliable D call. The CDR3 totals 16 residues. V was clipped by 5 bases and J by 0 bases, with 16 bases between them. Germline assignment: CDR1 MDHEN and CDR2 SYDVKM.

The rearrangement links TRBV9 to TRBJ1-3; TRBD1 agrees at 9 bases. The CDR3 has 14 amino acids. V lost 7 bases, J lost 4 bases, and 6 bases stayed unmatched. CDR1 is SGDLS, CDR2 YYNGEE, per germline. The CDR3 spells CASGSQGAGNTIYF. CDR3 bases: TGTGCCAGCGGATCACAGGGGGCCGGAAACACCATATATTTT.

This chain uses TRBV5-1 with TRBJ1-5; D is possibly TRBD1 (5 bases). From germline, CDR1 is SGHRS and CDR2 YFSETQ. The V end lost 4 bases, the J end lost 1 base, and 9 bases lay between the germline ends. This CDR3 is 14 amino acids long. In nucleotides, the CDR3 is TGCGCCAGCAGCCCGGGACCGAGCAATCAGCCCCAGCATTTT. It codes for CASSPGPSNQPQHF.

By share, this clone counts as large. This chain links TRBV11-3 with TRBJ2-1; 11 bases align to TRBD2. CDR3 length equals 18 residues. Germline CDR1 and CDR2: SGHNT and YENEEA. The V segment lost 1 base and the J segment 8 bases; nucleotides outside the gene matches: 13. The CDR3 loop is CASSLGHGTSGERDEQFF. CDR3 nucleotides: TGTGCCAGCAGCTTAGGGCACGGGACTAGCGGTGAGAGGGATGAGCAGTTCTTC. The whole variable domain, filled in from reference TRBV11-3 and TRBJ2-1, reads EAGVVQSPRYKIIEKKQPVAFWCNPISGHNTLYWYLQNLGQGPELLIRYENEEAVDDSQLPKDRFSAERLKGVDSTLKIQPAELGDSAVYLCASSLGHGTSGERDEQFFGPGTRLTVL.

This clone was observed a few times. CDR3 sequence (DNA): TGTGCCAGCTCACCACGACAGGGGACCTACGAGCAGTACTTC. As protein: CASSPRQGTYEQYF. The chain employs TRBV18 and TRBJ2-7, with 8 bases lining up with TRBD1. Germline V gene data show CDR1 as KGHSH and CDR2 as LQKENI. The V segment lost 1 base and the J segment 2 bases; nucleotides outside the gene matches: 1. The CDR3 spans 14 residues.

The V call is TRBV6-8, the J call TRBJ2-1; TRBD2 agrees at 9 bases. Germline V lookup: CDR1 MNHGY, CDR2 SAAAGT. V lost 2 bases and J lost 5; bases outside the gene matches: 7. CDR3 length: 16 amino acids. The CDR3 region has the DNA TGTGCCAGCAGTTACGGGGGGACTAGCCACCACAATGAGCAGTTCTTC. Translating gives CASSYGGTSHHNEQFF.

The chain employs TRBV10-2 and TRBJ2-1; 8 nucleotides line up with TRBD2. Germline CDR1 reads WSHSY; CDR2 reads SAAADI. V lost 8 bases to trimming and J lost 12 bases; unmatched junction nucleotides: 15. This CDR3 has 14 amino acids. The CDR3 here is CASATSGTNKGQFF. The CDR3 DNA follows: TGCGCCAGCGCTACTAGCGGAACCAACAAAGGGCAGTTCTTC.

This clone counts as large. The chain links TRBV6-8 to TRBJ1-1; D perhaps matches TRBD1 (5 bases). Germline V gene data show CDR1 as MNHGY and CDR2 as SAAAGT. The CDR3 runs to 14 residues. The V end was cut by 4 bases, the J end by 0 bases, with 9 bases between. Written as DNA, the CDR3 is TGTGCCAGCAGTTTTGCCAGGGTGAACACTGAAGCTTTCTTT. This translates into CASSFARVNTEAFF.

This clone was counted between two and nine times. The chain combines TRBV6-8 with TRBJ2-3; TRBD1 matches at 10 bases. Per germline, CDR1 MNHGY and CDR2 SAAAGT. Losses at the gene ends were 2 bases for V and 4 bases for J; bases not matched to a gene: 12. There are 18 residues in the CDR3. In nucleotides, the CDR3 is TGTGCCAGCAGTTACACGTTCATGGGACAGGGGAGGGCAGATACGCAGTATTTT. Its translation: CASSYTFMGQGRADTQYF.

This clone was picked up a small number of times. This sequence joins TRBV6-8 and TRBJ2-1; 16 nucleotides match TRBD2. This CDR3 is 15 amino acids long. The V and J ends lost 7 bases and 7 bases, in that order; junction bases with no gene match: 4. The germline V gene encodes CDR1 MNHGY and CDR2 SAAAGT. DNA of the CDR3: TGTGCCAGCAATGAGGGACTAGCGGGGGGGAATGAGCAGTTCTTC. This gives the protein CASNEGLAGGNEQFF.

Relative to its sample, this clone is large. The V gene is TRBV9, the J gene TRBJ2-2; possibly TRBD2 for D (5 bases). Per germline, CDR1 SGDLS and CDR2 YYNGEE. The CDR3 totals 14 residues. The V end lost 5 bases, the J end lost 4 bases, and 12 bases lay between the germline ends. The CDR3 reads CASSRRFATGELFF. The CDR3 DNA is TGTGCCAGCAGTCGGAGGTTCGCCACCGGGGAGCTGTTTTTT.

The rearrangement links TRBV30 to TRBJ1-1; D gene unclear. V was cut by 6 bases and J by 0 bases, with 20 bases left in between. Germline V gene lookup returns CDR1 GTSNPN and CDR2 SVGIG (reference sequence). The CDR3 contains 16 residues. CDR3 region: CACQGRSLVMNTEAFF. The CDR3 bases are TGTGCCTGCCAAGGACGGTCTCTTGTAATGAACACTGAAGCTTTCTTT.

This clone showed up just a few times. The chain employs TRBV15 and TRBJ2-1; TRBD2 matches 11 bases. Germline CDR1 and CDR2: LNHNV and YYDKDF (reference sequence). CDR3 length: 14 amino acids. Losses at the gene ends were 4 bases for V and 6 bases for J; bases not matched to a gene: 2. The CDR3 sequence: CATSKGLAGNEQFF. In nucleotides, the CDR3 is TGTGCCACCAGCAAAGGACTAGCGGGCAATGAGCAGTTCTTC.

Within the sample, this clone is medium-sized. Written as DNA, the CDR3 is TGTGCCAGCAGCTCCGTCGGGACAGTTAACTATGGCTACACCTTC. It translates to CASSSVGTVNYGYTF. This chain connects TRBV11-3 to TRBJ1-2; 7 nucleotides match TRBD1. The CDR3 has 15 amino acids. Germline V gives CDR1 SGHNT, CDR2 YENEEA. The V and J ends lost 4 bases and 1 base, in that order; junction bases with no gene match: 6.

V gene TRBV28 combines with J gene TRBJ2-1, with 13 bases matching TRBD2. Germline V gene data show CDR1 as MDHEN and CDR2 as SYDVKM. The junction had 18 bases not matched to a gene; V was cut back by 5 bases and J by 2 bases. The CDR3 is 21 amino acids. CDR3 amino acids: CASSQDHRRTSGRTTYNEQFF. DNA of the CDR3: TGTGCCAGCAGTCAAGACCACAGACGGACTAGCGGGAGAACCACCTACAATGAGCAGTTCTTC.

This clone has more than one count but fewer than ten. The chain uses TRBV19 and TRBJ1-1, with no clear D. The V gene's germline CDR1 is LNHDA and CDR2 SQIVND (reference sequence). The CDR3 has 14 amino acids. V shed 5 bases and J shed 3 bases, with 13 bases lying between them. The CDR3 nucleotides read TGTGCCAGTAGTGACTTTAGGGCCGACACTGAAGCTTTCTTT. The encoded protein is CASSDFRADTEAFF.